This T cell receptor beta chain emerged from a study of PD-1 blockade in classical Hodgkin lymphoma. Study results and limitations: Excluded were patients who started nivolumab under 1 year after ASCT, a group that had lower diversity.

Regarding time point: cycle 4 day 1 (C4D1), after six to seven weeks of nivolumab. Brentuximab vedotin exposure varied, and every patient relapsed after autologous stem cell transplantation. Profiled with immunoSEQ multiplex PCR; TCRdb holds only in-frame clones, not every one. This sample carries just under 20,000 clones, around three quarters of them seen once, and the ten largest clones take roughly 20%. Details on this clone: No antigen is known for it.

There are 15 residues in the CDR3. The ends were cut back, 4 bases at V and 6 bases at J, with 15 bases in the middle. The germline CDR1 and CDR2 sequences are MNHEY and SVGAGI. The chain has TRBV6-5 and TRBJ2-2; D perhaps matches TRBD2 (7 bases). Sequenced here: peripheral blood mononuclear cells (PBMCs), sampled before the fourth cycle of nivolumab. The sequence was obtained from a human donor with classical Hodgkin lymphoma. Here the CDR3 reads CASSFYRRGPGELFF. As DNA, the CDR3 is TGTGCCAGCAGTTTCTACCGGCGGGGGCCCGGGGAGCTGTTTTTT.